This T cell receptor (beta chain) was sequenced for a study of CD8 T cells in ankylosing spondylitis. General study results and limits: Blood of patients with ankylosing spondylitis appeared to be characterized by a TCR beta motif of seven or eight highly homologous variants. With a CD8+ phenotype, disease-linked clones were relatively rare in peripheral blood.

As the method for making TCR beta libraries, quantitative 5'-RACE with molecular barcodes was used. A single record per CDR3 protein comes from TCRdb applying MiXCR to the 5' RACE reads. The table has hundreds of thousands of distinct CDR3 sequences, 12% seen once. The CDR3 is 16 amino acids. J gave up 2 bases and V 4 bases, and 7 bases lay outside the gene matches. The germline V gene has CDR1 SGHRS and CDR2 YFSETQ. Details on this clonotype: Its antigen is not known.

Sequenced input: blood, either unsorted or a sorted T cell fraction (not recorded which). The TCR originated in a male donor with ankylosing spondylitis. The rearrangement joins TRBV5-1 to TRBJ2-2; 8 bases map to TRBD1. CDR3 coding DNA: TGCGCCAGCAGCACTGGACAGGGAGGAAACACCGGGGAGCTGTTTTTT. It codes for CASSTGQGGNTGELFF.